Listed here is a single T cell receptor beta chain. Germline CDR1 is LNHNV and CDR2 is YYDKDF (reference sequence). The CDR3 runs to 15 residues. V was cut by 5 bases and J by 1 base, with 11 bases left in between. This sample was included in a study of blood T cell repertoires in COVID-19. Using immunoSEQ multiplex PCR, the repertoire was profiled, and TCRdb retains in-frame clones only, with some absent. The sample carries over 150,000 clones, roughly 81% recorded once. The sample was peripheral blood. The rearrangement joins TRBV15 to TRBJ2-2; no definite D call. The clonotype originates from a man aged 40-55 years with acute or convalescent COVID-19. The CDR3 sequence: CATSAYLGNTGELFF. In nucleotides, the CDR3 is TGTGCCACCAGCGCTTACCTAGGGAACACCGGGGAGCTGTTTTTT.